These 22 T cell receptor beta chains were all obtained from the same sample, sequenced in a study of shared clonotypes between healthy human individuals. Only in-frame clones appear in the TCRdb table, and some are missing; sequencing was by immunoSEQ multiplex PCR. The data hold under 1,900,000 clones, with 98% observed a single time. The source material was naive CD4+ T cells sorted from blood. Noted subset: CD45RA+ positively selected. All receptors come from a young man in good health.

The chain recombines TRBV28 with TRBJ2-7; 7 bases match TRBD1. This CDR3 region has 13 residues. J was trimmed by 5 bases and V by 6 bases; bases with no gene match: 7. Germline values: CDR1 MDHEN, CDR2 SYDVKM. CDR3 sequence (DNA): TGTGCCAGCAGACCGACAGGGCGGAACGAGCAGTACTTC. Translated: CASRPTGRNEQYF.

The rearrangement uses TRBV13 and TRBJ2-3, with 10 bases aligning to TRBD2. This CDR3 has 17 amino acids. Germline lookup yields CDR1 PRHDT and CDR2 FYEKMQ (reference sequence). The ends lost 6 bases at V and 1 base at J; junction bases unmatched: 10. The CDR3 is CASSSGLAEWGTDTQYF. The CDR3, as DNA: TGTGCCAGCAGTTCTGGACTAGCGGAATGGGGCACAGATACGCAGTATTTT.

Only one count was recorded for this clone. The CDR3: CASSLVSGGYSYNEQFF. The DNA of the CDR3 is TGCGCCAGCAGCTTGGTGAGTGGAGGTTACTCCTACAATGAGCAGTTCTTC. V usage is TRBV5-1 and J usage is TRBJ2-1, with D perhaps matching TRBD2 (5 bases). V was cut by 0 bases and J by 0 bases, with 13 bases left in between. This CDR3 has 17 residues. Germline-derived CDR1 and CDR2 are SGHRS and YFSETQ.

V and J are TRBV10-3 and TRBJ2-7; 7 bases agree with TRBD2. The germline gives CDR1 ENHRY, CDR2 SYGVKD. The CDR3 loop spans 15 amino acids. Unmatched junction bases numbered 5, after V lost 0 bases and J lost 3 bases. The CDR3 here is CAISESRLADYEQYF. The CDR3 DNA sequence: TGTGCCATCAGTGAGTCGAGACTAGCCGACTACGAGCAGTACTTC.

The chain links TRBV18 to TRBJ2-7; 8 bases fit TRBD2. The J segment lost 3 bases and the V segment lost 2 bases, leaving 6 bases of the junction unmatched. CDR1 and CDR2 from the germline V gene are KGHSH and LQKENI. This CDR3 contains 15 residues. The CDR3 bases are TGTGCCAGCTCACCAAAAGCGGGAGTCCTCTACGAGCAGTACTTC. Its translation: CASSPKAGVLYEQYF.

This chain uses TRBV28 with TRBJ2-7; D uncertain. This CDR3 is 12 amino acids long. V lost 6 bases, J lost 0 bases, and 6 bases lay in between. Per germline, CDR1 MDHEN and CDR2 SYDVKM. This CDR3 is CASRGPSYEQYF. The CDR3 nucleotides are TGTGCCAGCAGGGGCCCCTCCTACGAGCAGTACTTC.

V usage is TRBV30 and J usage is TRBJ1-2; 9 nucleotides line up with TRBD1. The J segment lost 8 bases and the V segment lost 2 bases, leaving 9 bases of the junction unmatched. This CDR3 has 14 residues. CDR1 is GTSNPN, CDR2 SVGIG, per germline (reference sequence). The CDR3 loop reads CAWSRDRAALGYTF. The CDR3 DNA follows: TGTGCCTGGAGTCGGGACAGGGCGGCGTTGGGCTACACCTTC.

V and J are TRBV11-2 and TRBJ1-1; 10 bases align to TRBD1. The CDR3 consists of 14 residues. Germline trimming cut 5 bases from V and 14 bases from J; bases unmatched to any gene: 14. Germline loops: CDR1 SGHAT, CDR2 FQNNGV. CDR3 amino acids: CASSRRDRGHGRFF. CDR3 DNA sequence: TGTGCCAGCAGCCGCCGGGACAGGGGACATGGAAGGTTCTTT.

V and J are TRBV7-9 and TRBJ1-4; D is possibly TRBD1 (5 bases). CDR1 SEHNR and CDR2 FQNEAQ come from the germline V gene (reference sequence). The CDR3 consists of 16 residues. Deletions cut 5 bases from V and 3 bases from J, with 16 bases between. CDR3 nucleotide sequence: TGTGCCAGCAGCCCAACGGGGGGGATGGCTAATGAAAAACTGTTTTTT. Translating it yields CASSPTGGMANEKLFF.

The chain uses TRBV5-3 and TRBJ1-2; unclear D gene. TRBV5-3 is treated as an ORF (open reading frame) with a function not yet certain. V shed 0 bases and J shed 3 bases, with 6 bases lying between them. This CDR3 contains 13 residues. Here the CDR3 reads CARSLDRDYGYTF. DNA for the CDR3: TGTGCCAGAAGCTTGGACAGAGACTATGGCTACACCTTC.

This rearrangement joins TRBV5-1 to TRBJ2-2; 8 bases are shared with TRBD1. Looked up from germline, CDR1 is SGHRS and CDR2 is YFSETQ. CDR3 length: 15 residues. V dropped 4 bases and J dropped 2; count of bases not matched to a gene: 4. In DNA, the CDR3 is TGCGCCAGCAGCCCGACAGGGGTTAACACCGGGGAGCTGTTTTTT. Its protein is CASSPTGVNTGELFF.

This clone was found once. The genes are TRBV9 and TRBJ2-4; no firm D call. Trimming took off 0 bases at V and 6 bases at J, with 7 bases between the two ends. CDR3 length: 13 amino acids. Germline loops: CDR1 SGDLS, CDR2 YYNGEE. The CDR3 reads CASSVVGSNIQYF. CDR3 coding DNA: TGTGCCAGCAGCGTAGTCGGGTCAAACATTCAGTACTTC.

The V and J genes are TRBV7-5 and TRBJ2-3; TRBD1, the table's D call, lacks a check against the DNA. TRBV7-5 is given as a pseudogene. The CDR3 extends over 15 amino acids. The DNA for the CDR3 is TGTGCCAGAAGCTTGGGGACAGTTTGCACAGATACGCAGTATTTT. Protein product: CARSLGTVCTDTQYF.

This CDR3 is CSVEDGTGSSYNEQFF. As DNA, the CDR3 is TGCAGCGTTGAAGATGGGACAGGGAGCTCCTACAATGAGCAGTTCTTC. The chain has TRBV29-1 and TRBJ2-1, with 9 nucleotides matching TRBD1. The V segment lost 0 bases and the J segment 0 bases; nucleotides outside the gene matches: 3. Germline CDR1 reads SQVTM; CDR2 reads ANQGSEA. The CDR3 is made up of 16 amino acids.

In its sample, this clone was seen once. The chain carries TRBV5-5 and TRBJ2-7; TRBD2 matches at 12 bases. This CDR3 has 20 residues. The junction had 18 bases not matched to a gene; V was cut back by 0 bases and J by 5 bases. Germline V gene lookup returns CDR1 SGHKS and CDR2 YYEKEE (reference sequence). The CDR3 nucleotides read TGTGCCAGCAGCTTGGGACTAGCGGGGGCCCCGCTCATCTCTGGGGACGAGCAGTACTTC. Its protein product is CASSLGLAGAPLISGDEQYF. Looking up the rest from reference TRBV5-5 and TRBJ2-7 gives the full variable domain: DAGVTQSPTHLIKTRGQQVTLRCSPISGHKSVSWYQQVLGQGPQFIFQYYEKEERGRGNFPDRFSARQFPNYSSELNVNALLLGDSALYLCASSLGLAGAPLISGDEQYFGPGTRLTVT.

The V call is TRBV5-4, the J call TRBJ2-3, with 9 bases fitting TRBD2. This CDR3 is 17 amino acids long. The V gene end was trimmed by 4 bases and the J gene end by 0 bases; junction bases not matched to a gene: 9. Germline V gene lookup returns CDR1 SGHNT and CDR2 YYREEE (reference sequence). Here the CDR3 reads CASSRGGTSRSTDTQYF. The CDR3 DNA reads TGTGCCAGCAGCCGGGGAGGGACTAGCCGTAGCACAGATACGCAGTATTTT.

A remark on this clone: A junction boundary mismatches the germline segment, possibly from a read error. The CDR3 is CASSLDPGVSTDTQYF. CDR3 in DNA: TGTGCTAGCAGCTTAGACCCTGGGGTCTCCACAGATACGCAGTATTTT. The chain combines TRBV7-7 with TRBJ2-3; the D is unclear. The CDR3 is 16 amino acids. The V gene's germline CDR1 is SSHAT and CDR2 FNYEAQ (reference sequence).

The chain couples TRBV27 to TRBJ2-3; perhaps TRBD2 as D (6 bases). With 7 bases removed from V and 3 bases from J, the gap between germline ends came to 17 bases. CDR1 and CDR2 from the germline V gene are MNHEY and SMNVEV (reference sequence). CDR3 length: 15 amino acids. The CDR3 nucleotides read TGTGCCAGCACCCATCGGAGGGGAGCGACAGATACGCAGTATTTT. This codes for CASTHRRGATDTQYF.

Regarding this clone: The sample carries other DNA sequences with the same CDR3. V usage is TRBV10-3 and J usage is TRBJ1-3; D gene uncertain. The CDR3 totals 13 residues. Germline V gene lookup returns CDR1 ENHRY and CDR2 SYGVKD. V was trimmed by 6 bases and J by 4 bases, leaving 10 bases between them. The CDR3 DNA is TGTGCCATCAGGGTAAGCTCCGGAAACACCATATATTTT. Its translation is CAIRVSSGNTIYF.

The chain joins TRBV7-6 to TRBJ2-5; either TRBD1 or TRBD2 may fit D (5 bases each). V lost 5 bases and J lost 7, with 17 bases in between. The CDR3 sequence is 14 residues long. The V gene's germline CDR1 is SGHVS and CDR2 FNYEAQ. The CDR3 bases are TGTGCCAGCAGCCCCGGGACCATTCAGACGACCCAGTACTTC. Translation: CASSPGTIQTTQYF.

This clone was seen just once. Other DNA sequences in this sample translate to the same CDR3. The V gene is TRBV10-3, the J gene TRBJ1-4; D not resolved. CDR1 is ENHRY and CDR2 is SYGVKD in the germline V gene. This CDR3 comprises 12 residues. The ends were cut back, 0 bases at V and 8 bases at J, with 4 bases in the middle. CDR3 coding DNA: TGTGCCATCAGTGAGTCAAACGAAAAACTGTTTTTT. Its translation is CAISESNEKLFF.

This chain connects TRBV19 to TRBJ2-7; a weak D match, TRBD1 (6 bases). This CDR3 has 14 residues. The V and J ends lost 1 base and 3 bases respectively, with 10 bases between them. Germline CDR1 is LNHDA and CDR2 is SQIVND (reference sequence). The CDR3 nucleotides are TGTGCCAGTAGTATAGGGGACACTCACTACGAGCAGTACTTC. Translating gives CASSIGDTHYEQYF.